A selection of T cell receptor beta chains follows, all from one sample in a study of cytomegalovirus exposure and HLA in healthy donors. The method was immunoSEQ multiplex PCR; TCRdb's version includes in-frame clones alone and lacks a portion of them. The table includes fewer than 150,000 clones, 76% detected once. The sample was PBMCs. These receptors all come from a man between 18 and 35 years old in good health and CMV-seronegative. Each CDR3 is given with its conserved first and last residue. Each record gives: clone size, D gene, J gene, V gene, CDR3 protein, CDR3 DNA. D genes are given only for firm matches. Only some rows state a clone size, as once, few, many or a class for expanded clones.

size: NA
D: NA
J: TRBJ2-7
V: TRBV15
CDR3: CATSGGLNTYEQYF
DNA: TGTGCCACCAGCGGGGGCCTGAATACCTACGAGCAGTACTTC

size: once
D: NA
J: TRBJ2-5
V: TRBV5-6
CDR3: CASSLARYSQETQYF
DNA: TGTGCCAGCAGCTTGGCTCGGTACAGCCAAGAGACCCAGTACTTC

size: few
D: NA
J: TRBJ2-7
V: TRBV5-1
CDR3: CASSFQRTDSVYEQYF
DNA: TGCGCCAGCAGCTTTCAAAGGACAGATAGTGTGTACGAGCAGTACTTC

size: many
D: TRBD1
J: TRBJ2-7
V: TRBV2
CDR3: CASSWDRATYEQYF
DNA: TGTGCCAGCAGTTGGGACAGGGCAACCTACGAGCAGTACTTC

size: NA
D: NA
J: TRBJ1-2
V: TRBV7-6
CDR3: CASSPRDIAEFTF
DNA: TGTGCCAGCAGCCCCCGGGACATCGCAGAGTTCACCTTC

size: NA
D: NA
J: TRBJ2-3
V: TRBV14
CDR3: CASSQRGSDTQYF
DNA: TGTGCCAGCAGCCAAAGAGGGTCAGATACGCAGTATTTT

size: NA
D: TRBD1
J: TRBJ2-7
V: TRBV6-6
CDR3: CASTQLGTGGDEQYF
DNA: TGTGCCAGCACCCAGCTGGGGACAGGGGGCGACGAGCAGTACTTC

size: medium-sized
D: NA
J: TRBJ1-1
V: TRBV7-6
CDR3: CASRDTGSTEAFF
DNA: TGTGCCAGCAGGGATACAGGGAGCACTGAAGCTTTCTTT

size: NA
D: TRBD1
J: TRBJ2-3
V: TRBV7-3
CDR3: CASSLQGVPDTQYF
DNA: TGTGCCAGCAGCTTACAGGGGGTACCCGATACGCAGTATTTT

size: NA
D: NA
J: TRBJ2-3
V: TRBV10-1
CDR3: CASSEFSRVRGDTQYF
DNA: TGCGCCAGCAGTGAGTTTAGCAGAGTTCGGGGAGATACGCAGTATTTT

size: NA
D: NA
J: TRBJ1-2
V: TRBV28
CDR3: CASSFVRGSIGYTF
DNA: TGTGCCAGCAGTTTCGTGAGGGGGTCAATAGGCTACACCTTC